This TCR beta chain was recorded in a study of identical twins. Overall study findings and caveats: The study found excess low generation probability among twin-shared out-of-frame alpha sequences. Conclusions were drawn cross-sectionally by statistical analysis, without following the same donors. Monozygotic twin pairs showed more out-of-frame TCR alpha sharing than models estimated.

The CDR3 is made up of 17 amino acids. Trimming at V came to 1 base and at J to 7 bases, leaving 6 bases not matched to a gene. Germline lookup yields CDR1 SEHNR and CDR2 FQNEAQ (reference sequence). Template switching added a universal primer site, and cDNA bore unique molecular identifiers. TCRdb re-called the 5' RACE reads through MiXCR, storing one row per CDR3 protein. Among about 890,000 distinct CDR3 sequences, roughly an eighth were seen once, and the ten largest hold 1.5% to 2%. This clonotype was seen more than once but under ten times. The target antigen is unknown. These data are also associated with another study on yellow fever vaccine responses in identical twins.

This chain links TRBV7-9 with TRBJ2-1, with 14 bases that match TRBD2. The specimen was PBMCs. This receptor was obtained from a woman aged 18 to 35 in good health. Here the CDR3 reads CASSLGTTSGRANEQFF. Here the CDR3 DNA reads TGTGCCAGCAGCTTAGGAACGACTAGCGGGAGGGCAAATGAGCAGTTCTTC. Full variable domain (missing parts from reference TRBV7-9 and TRBJ2-1): DTGVSQNPRHKITKRGQNVTFRCDPISEHNRLYWYRQTLGQGPEFLTYFQNEAQLEKSRLLSDRFSAERPKGSFSTLEIQRTEQGDSAMYLCASSLGTTSGRANEQFFGPGTRLTVL.